A single sample is the source of the 21 T cell receptor beta chains below, sequenced in a study of chemoradiotherapy in HPV16-positive cancers. Using immunoSEQ multiplex PCR, the repertoire was profiled, and TCRdb retains in-frame clones only, with some absent. In the table there are about 9,700 clones, roughly nine tenths of which are singletons. The specimen comprised blood, sampled from a patient who underwent chemoradiotherapy. These receptors were obtained from a human donor with HPV-associated anogenital cancer.

CDR3 residues: CASSLPSGVGVGAFF. DNA of the CDR3: TGTGCCAGCAGCTTACCGTCAGGGGTTGGGGTGGGAGCTTTCTTT. This chain joins TRBV7-9 and TRBJ1-1; D might be TRBD1 (6 bases). The CDR3 consists of 15 residues. The germline V gene has CDR1 SEHNR and CDR2 FQNEAQ (reference sequence). V lost 2 bases and J lost 10, with 20 bases in between.

The chain recombines TRBV7-9 with TRBJ2-1, with TRBD2 identical over 9 bases. Per the germline V gene, CDR1 is SEHNR and CDR2 is FQNEAQ (reference sequence). The CDR3 consists of 16 residues. V lost 2 bases, J lost 6 bases, and 8 bases stayed unmatched. The CDR3: CASSLNGGGALNEQFF. As DNA, the CDR3 is TGTGCCAGCAGCTTAAATGGCGGGGGGGCCCTCAATGAGCAGTTCTTC.

This clone was recorded only once. The chain recombines TRBV5-1 with TRBJ2-5, with 12 bases lining up with TRBD2. This CDR3 has 16 amino acids. Germline assignment: CDR1 SGHRS and CDR2 YFSETQ. The V segment lost 0 bases and the J segment 14 bases; nucleotides outside the gene matches: 14. CDR3 coding DNA: TGCGCCAGCAGCTTGGAACTACTAGCGGGGGGCGTAGGGGCCTACTTC. Translating it yields CASSLELLAGGVGAYF. The whole variable domain, remainder taken from reference TRBV5-1 and TRBJ2-5, is KAGVTQTPRYLIKTRGQQVTLSCSPISGHRSVSWYQQTPGQGLQFLFEYFSETQRNKGNFPGRFSGRQFSNSRSEMNVSTLELGDSALYLCASSLELLAGGVGAYFGPGTRLLVL.

The chain joins TRBV10-1 to TRBJ2-3, with 11 positions matching TRBD2. This CDR3 comprises 17 residues. Germline V gene sequence: CDR1 WNHNN, CDR2 SYGVQD (reference sequence). J was trimmed by 6 bases and V by 4 bases; bases with no gene match: 12. The CDR3 sequence is CASSGDPTSGGMDTQYF. CDR3 bases: TGCGCCAGCAGTGGCGATCCAACTAGCGGGGGAATGGATACGCAGTATTTT.

The chain has TRBV7-6 and TRBJ2-4; 8 bases match TRBD2. V lost 5 bases, J lost 6 bases, and 9 bases stayed unmatched. This CDR3 spans 15 amino acids. Germline loops: CDR1 SGHVS, CDR2 FNYEAQ. The CDR3 region is CASSPGPSGGNIQYF. The DNA for the CDR3 is TGTGCCAGCAGCCCCGGACCAAGCGGGGGAAACATTCAGTACTTC.

The rearrangement joins TRBV7-9 to TRBJ2-7, with a tentative D call TRBD2 (6 bases). The V end lost 2 bases, the J end lost 7 bases, and 9 bases lay between the germline ends. This CDR3 is built from 12 residues. Germline-derived CDR1 and CDR2 are SEHNR and FQNEAQ (reference sequence). CDR3 nucleotide sequence: TGTGCCAGCAGCTTAAGTAGCGGAGAGCAGTACGTC. It codes for CASSLSSGEQYV.

The genes are TRBV19 and TRBJ2-3; the match to TRBD1 covers 8 bases. Trimming removed 5 bases from V and 4 bases from J; junction bases left unmatched: 2. The CDR3 is 13 residues long. Germline values: CDR1 LNHDA, CDR2 SQIVND (reference sequence). CDR3 bases: TGTGCCAGTAGTGACAGGGGTGCAGATACGCAGTATTTT. Amino acid sequence: CASSDRGADTQYF.

This chain joins TRBV27 and TRBJ2-7; perhaps TRBD1 as D (5 bases). The CDR3 runs 13 residues. Deletions cut 6 bases from V and 2 bases from J, with 11 bases between. Germline CDR1 and CDR2: MNHEY and SMNVEV (reference sequence). The CDR3 here is CASRPLGAYEQYF. CDR3 bases: TGTGCCAGCAGACCCCTAGGGGCCTACGAGCAGTACTTC.

The CDR3 spells CATSRDLADYGYTF. The CDR3 bases are TGTGCCACCAGCAGAGATCTGGCGGACTATGGCTACACCTTC. The rearrangement joins TRBV15 to TRBJ1-2; D unclear. Germline V gene data show CDR1 as LNHNV and CDR2 as YYDKDF (reference sequence). V dropped 0 bases and J dropped 3 bases, with 8 bases sitting between them. The CDR3 has 14 amino acids.

The chain recombines TRBV30 with TRBJ1-3; no definite D call. This CDR3 is 14 amino acids long. Germline CDR1 is GTSNPN and CDR2 is SVGIG (reference sequence). Trimming left V 4 bases short and J 0 bases short, with 10 bases between. CDR3 bases: TGTGCCTGGATGACGGGGAGCTCTGGAAACACCATATATTTT. Amino acid sequence: CAWMTGSSGNTIYF.

The rearrangement joins TRBV7-9 to TRBJ2-7; TRBD1 agrees at 9 bases. V trimming: 5 bases; J trimming: 6 bases; junction bases outside the gene matches: 5. The CDR3 is 13 residues long. In germline, CDR1 is SEHNR, CDR2 FQNEAQ (reference sequence). The CDR3 loop is CASSIPDRGEQYF. CDR3 nucleotides: TGTGCCAGCAGCATACCGGACAGGGGCGAGCAGTACTTC.

The CDR3 is CASSLASGTEHEAFF. The CDR3 region has the DNA TGTGCCAGCAGCTTAGCGTCCGGGACAGAGCATGAAGCTTTCTTT. V is TRBV7-6 and J is TRBJ1-1; TRBD1 matches 7 bases. V shed 0 bases, J shed 7 bases, and the junction held 8 bases outside the gene matches. CDR3 length equals 15 residues. Germline CDR1 SGHVS, CDR2 FNYEAQ.

This sequence joins TRBV6-1 and TRBJ1-5, with a tentative D call TRBD1 (5 bases). The V end lost 2 bases, the J end lost 7 bases, and 12 bases lay between the germline ends. This CDR3 contains 14 residues. Germline V gives CDR1 MNHNS, CDR2 SASEGT. CDR3 coding DNA: TGTGCCAGCAGTGAACGAGGGGCTGGACAGCCCCAGCATTTT. Translating gives CASSERGAGQPQHF.

This sequence joins TRBV9 and TRBJ2-2; D gene ambiguous. The germline CDR1 and CDR2 sequences are SGDLS and YYNGEE. V shed 0 bases and J shed 5 bases, with 11 bases lying between them. The CDR3 loop spans 15 amino acids. The CDR3 is CASSVDVSMTGELFF. The CDR3 region has the DNA TGTGCCAGCAGCGTAGATGTTAGTATGACCGGGGAGCTGTTTTTT.

The V call is TRBV5-1, the J call TRBJ2-4; D possibly uses TRBD1 or TRBD2 (5 bases each). Trimming removed 4 bases at V and 0 bases at J, with 20 bases between. There are 18 residues in the CDR3. Germline-derived CDR1 and CDR2 are SGHRS and YFSETQ. The CDR3 DNA follows: TGCGCCAGCAGCACCCGGGGCCAGGGCCTTCGAGCCAAAAACATTCAGTACTTC. Amino acid sequence: CASSTRGQGLRAKNIQYF.

The chain has TRBV2 and TRBJ2-2; D unresolved. The CDR3 is 15 residues long. V lost 2 bases and J lost 6, with 13 bases in between. The germline CDR1 and CDR2 sequences are SNHLY and FYNNEI. CDR3 sequence (DNA): TGTGCCAGCAGTGAAAGGGCCAAAGGGTCCGGGGAGCTGTTTTTT. Its translation: CASSERAKGSGELFF.

The chain carries TRBV27 and TRBJ1-1; unclear D gene. The CDR3 is 12 amino acids. V lost 4 bases and J lost 0, with 3 bases in between. Germline V lookup: CDR1 MNHEY, CDR2 SMNVEV (reference sequence). This chain's CDR3 is CASSSMNTEAFF. The CDR3, as DNA: TGTGCCAGCAGTTCCATGAACACTGAAGCTTTCTTT.

The CDR3 sequence: CASSRGTISTDTQYF. CDR3 DNA: TGTGCCAGCAGCCGGGGTACTATAAGCACAGATACGCAGTATTTT. The rearrangement uses TRBV14 and TRBJ2-3; D call uncertain. The V gene's germline CDR1 is SGHDN and CDR2 FVKESK. This CDR3 comprises 15 residues. V was trimmed by 4 bases and J by 0 bases, leaving 11 bases between them. Using reference TRBV14 and TRBJ2-3 for the parts outside the CDR3, the full variable domain is EAGVTQFPSHSVIEKGQTVTLRCDPISGHDNLYWYRRVMGKEIKFLLHFVKESKQDESGMPNNRFLAERTGGTYSTLKVQPAELEDSGVYFCASSRGTISTDTQYFGPGTRLTVL.

This chain joins TRBV7-2 and TRBJ1-2; TRBD1 is a possible D gene (5 bases). Germline loops: CDR1 SGHTA, CDR2 FQGNSA. Trimming removed 5 bases at V and 3 bases at J, with 10 bases between. The CDR3 has 13 amino acids. The CDR3 region is CASSRDSDYGYTF. In DNA form, the CDR3 reads TGTGCCAGCAGCCGCGACAGTGACTATGGCTACACCTTC.

The rearrangement joins TRBV7-9 to TRBJ1-3; D is uncertain. This CDR3 is 13 amino acids long. Germline loops: CDR1 SEHNR, CDR2 FQNEAQ (reference sequence). V lost 5 bases and J lost 0, with 5 bases in between. CDR3 nucleotides: TGTGCCAGCAGCAGGCCCTCTGGAAACACCATATATTTT. Translating gives CASSRPSGNTIYF.

This chain links TRBV14 with TRBJ1-2; a weak D match, TRBD1 (5 bases). This CDR3 is built from 14 residues. Trimming shortened V by 2 bases and J by 8 bases, and 15 bases separated the two germline ends. Germline V gene lookup returns CDR1 SGHDN and CDR2 FVKESK. Here the CDR3 DNA reads TGTGCCAGCAGCCAAATGTCAGGGATCGACGGCTACACCTTC. It codes for CASSQMSGIDGYTF. The whole variable domain, remainder taken from reference TRBV14 and TRBJ1-2, is EAGVTQFPSHSVIEKGQTVTLRCDPISGHDNLYWYRRVMGKEIKFLLHFVKESKQDESGMPNNRFLAERTGGTYSTLKVQPAELEDSGVYFCASSQMSGIDGYTFGSGTRLTVV.